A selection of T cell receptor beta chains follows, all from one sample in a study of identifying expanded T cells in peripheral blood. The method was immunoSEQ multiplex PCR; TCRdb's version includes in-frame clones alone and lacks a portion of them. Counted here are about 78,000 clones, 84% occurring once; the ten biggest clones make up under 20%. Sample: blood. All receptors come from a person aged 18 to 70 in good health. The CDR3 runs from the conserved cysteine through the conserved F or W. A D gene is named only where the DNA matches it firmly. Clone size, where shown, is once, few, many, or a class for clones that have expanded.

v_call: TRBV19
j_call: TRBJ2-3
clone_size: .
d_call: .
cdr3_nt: TGTGCCAGTAGTGTGCGGACAGCTAAACAAAGCACAGATACGCAGTATTTT
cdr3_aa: CASSVRTAKQSTDTQYF

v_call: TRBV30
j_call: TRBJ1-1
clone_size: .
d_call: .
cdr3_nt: TGTGCCTGGAGGGAAAGGACAGTGGGGCAAGCTTTCTTT
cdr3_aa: CAWRERTVGQAFF

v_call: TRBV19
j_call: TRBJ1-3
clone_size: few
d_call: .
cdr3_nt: TGTGCCAGTGACGGGGGTCCCATGAGAGGAAACACCATATATTTT
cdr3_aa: CASDGGPMRGNTIYF

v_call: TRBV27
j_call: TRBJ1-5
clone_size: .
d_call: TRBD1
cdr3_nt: TGTGCCAGCTCTACAGTGGGACAGAATAGCAATCAGCCCCAGCATTTT
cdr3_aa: CASSTVGQNSNQPQHF

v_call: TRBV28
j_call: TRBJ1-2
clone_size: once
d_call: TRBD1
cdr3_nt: TGTGCCAGCAGTGCTGATCAGGGGGTCGATGGCTACACCTTC
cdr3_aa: CASSADQGVDGYTF

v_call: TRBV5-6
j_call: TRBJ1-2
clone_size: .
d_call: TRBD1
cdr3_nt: TGTGCCAGCAGCTTGGAGATCCAGGGGGCTAACTATGGCTACACCTTC
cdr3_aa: CASSLEIQGANYGYTF

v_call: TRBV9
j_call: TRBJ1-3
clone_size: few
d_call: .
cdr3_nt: TGTGCCAGCAGCGTAGTCCCGAGCTCTGGAAACACCATATATTTT
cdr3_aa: CASSVVPSSGNTIYF

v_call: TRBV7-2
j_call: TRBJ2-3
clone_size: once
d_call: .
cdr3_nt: TGTGCCAGCAGCTCAGGACTCTCCACAGATACGCAGTATTTT
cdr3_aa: CASSSGLSTDTQYF

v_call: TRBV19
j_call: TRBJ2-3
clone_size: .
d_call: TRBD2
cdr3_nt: TGTGCCAGTAGTATTCAGGAGCGGGAGCTCCTCACAGATACGCAGTATTTT
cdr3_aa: CASSIQERELLTDTQYF

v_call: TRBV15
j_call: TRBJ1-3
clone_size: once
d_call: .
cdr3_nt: TGTGCCACCAGCAGAGATCCAGGGGTCGGAAACACCATATATTTT
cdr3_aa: CATSRDPGVGNTIYF

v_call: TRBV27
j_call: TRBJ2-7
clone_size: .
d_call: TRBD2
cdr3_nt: TGTGCCAGCAGTTGGCCAGGAGAGCCAGCGGGAGGATGCTCCTACGAGCAGTACTTC
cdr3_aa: CASSWPGEPAGGCSYEQYF

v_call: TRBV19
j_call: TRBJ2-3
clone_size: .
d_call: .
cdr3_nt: TGTGCCAGTAGTATTATTGGGGGGGCAATAGCAACGACAGATACGCAGTATTTT
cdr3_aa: CASSIIGGAIATTDTQYF

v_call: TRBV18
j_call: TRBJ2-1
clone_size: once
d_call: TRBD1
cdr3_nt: TGTGCCAGCTCACCGACCATTAGACAGGGCTTGTACAATGAGCAGTTCTTC
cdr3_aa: CASSPTIRQGLYNEQFF

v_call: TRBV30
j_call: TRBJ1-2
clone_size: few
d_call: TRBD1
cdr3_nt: TGTGCCTTAGACAGGGCCTATGGCTACACCTTC
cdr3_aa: CALDRAYGYTF

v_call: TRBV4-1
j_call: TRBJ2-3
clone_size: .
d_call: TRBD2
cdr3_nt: TGCGCCAGCAGCCAAGATTGGTTTATCGAGCGGGAAAGGACAGATACGCAGTATTTT
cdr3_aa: CASSQDWFIERERTDTQYF

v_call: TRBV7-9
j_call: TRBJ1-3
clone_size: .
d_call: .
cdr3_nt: TGTGCCAGCAGCCGACTGGGGAGGGAGGGCCCTGGAAACACCATATATTTT
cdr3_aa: CASSRLGREGPGNTIYF

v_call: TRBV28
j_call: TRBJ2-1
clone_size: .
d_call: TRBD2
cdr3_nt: TGTGCCAGCCTAGCGGGAGTTTCGAATGAGCAGTTCTTC
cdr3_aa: CASLAGVSNEQFF

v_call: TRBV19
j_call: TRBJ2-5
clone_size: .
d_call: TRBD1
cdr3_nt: TGTGCCAGTAGCGAATTGTACAGGGGGCGAGGAGAGACCCAGTACTTC
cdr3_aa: CASSELYRGRGETQYF

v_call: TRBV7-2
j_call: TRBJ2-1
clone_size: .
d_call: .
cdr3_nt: TGTGCCAGCAGCTTAGTGGCGACTAGTTCGTCTGAGCAGTTCTTC
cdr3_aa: CASSLVATSSSEQFF

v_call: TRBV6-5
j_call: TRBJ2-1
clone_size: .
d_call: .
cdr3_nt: TGTGCCAGCAGTCCGCTGGTCACAGGGGAGCAGTTCTTC
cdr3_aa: CASSPLVTGEQFF

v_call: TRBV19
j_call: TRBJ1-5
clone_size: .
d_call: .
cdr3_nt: TGTGCCAGTAGTATAAACCCCCTTCTTTGGGAGCCCCAGCATTTT
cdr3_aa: CASSINPLLWEPQHF

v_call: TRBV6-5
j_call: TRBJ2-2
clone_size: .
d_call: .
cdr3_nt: TGTGCCAGCAGTCCACGTGTCACCGGGGAGCTGTTTTTT
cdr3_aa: CASSPRVTGELFF

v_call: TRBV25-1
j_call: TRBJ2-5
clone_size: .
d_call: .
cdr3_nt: TGTGCCAGCAGTGTATCAGGGGCCGAGACCCAGTACTTC
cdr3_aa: CASSVSGAETQYF

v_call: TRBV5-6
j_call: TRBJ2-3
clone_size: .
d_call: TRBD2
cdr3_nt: TGTGCCAGCAGCTTTCGGACTAGCGGGACTGTGAGCACAGATACGCAGTATTTT
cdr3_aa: CASSFRTSGTVSTDTQYF

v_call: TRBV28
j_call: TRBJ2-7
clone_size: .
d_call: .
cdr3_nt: TGTGCCAGCAGTTTATACCTGTCATCGACAGTATACGAGCAGTACTTC
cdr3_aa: CASSLYLSSTVYEQYF

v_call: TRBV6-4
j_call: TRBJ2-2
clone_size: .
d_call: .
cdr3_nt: TGTGCCAGCAGTGACGGGGCGGAGCGGGACACCGGGGAGCTGTTTTTT
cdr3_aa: CASSDGAERDTGELFF

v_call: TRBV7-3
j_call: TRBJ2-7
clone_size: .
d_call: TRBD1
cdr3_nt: TGTGCCAGCAGCAAGACAGGGAACGAGCAGTACTTC
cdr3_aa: CASSKTGNEQYF

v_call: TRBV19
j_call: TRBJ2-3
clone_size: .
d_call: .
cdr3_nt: TGTGCCAGTAGTCCCCGGGTCCACATTACAGATACGCAGTATTTT
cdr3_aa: CASSPRVHITDTQYF

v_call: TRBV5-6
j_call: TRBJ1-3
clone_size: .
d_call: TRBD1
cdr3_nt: TGTGCCAGCAGCTTGTCCGGGACAGGGAGAAACACCATATATTTT
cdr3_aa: CASSLSGTGRNTIYF

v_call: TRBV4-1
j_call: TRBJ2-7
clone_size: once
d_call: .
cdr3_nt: TGCGCCAGCAGCCAAGTACAGGGTGTTTACGAGCAGTACTTC
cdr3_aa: CASSQVQGVYEQYF

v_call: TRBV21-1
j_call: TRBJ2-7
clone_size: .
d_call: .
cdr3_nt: TGTGCCAGCAGCAAACCACGGACAGGGGGCAGGCTAGCGGGATTACTATGGAGCTCCTACGAGCAGTACTTC
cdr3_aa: CASSKPRTGGRLAGLLWSSYEQYF

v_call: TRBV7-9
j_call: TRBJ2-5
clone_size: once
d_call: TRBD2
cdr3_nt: TGTGCCAGCAGCTTACAGCAGGGAGGGGAGACCCAGTACTTC
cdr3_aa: CASSLQQGGETQYF

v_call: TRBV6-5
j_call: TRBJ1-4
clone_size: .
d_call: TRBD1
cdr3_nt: TGTGCCAGCCGCAGGGGGCCCCTTGGTAATGAAAAACTGTTTTTT
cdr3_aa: CASRRGPLGNEKLFF

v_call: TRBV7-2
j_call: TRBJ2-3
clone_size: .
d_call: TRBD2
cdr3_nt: TGTGCCAGCAGCTTAGCTGGGACTAGCGGGAGCTTGGACACAGATACGCAGTATTTT
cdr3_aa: CASSLAGTSGSLDTDTQYF

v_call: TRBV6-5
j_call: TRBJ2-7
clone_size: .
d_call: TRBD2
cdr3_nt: TGTGCCAGCAGTTATATAGGCGGGAGGAGCTCCTACGAGCAGTACTTC
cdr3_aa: CASSYIGGRSSYEQYF

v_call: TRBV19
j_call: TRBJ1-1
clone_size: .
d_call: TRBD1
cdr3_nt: TGTGCCAGTAGTATTAGCATCTCGACAGGGGAGTATGGCACTGAAGCTTTCTTT
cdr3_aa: CASSISISTGEYGTEAFF

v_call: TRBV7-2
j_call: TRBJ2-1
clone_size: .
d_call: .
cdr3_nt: TGTGCCAGTGAGGTCGGTAACGATGAGCAGTTCTTC
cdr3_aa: CASEVGNDEQFF

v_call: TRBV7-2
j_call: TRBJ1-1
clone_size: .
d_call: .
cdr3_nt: TGTGCCAGCAGCTTAACAGCGACTGAAGCTTTCTTT
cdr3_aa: CASSLTATEAFF

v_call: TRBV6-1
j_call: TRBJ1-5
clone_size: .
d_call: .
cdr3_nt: TGTGCCAGCAGTGAACGGCAGCCAAATCAGCCCCAGCATTTT
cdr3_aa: CASSERQPNQPQHF

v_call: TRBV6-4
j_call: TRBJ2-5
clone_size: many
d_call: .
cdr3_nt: TGTGCCAGCAGCGAACTAGCCGGGGAGACCCAGTACTTC
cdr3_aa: CASSELAGETQYF

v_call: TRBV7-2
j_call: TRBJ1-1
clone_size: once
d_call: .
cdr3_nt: TGTGCCAGCAGCCCCGGCAACTCAAACACTGAAGCTTTCTTT
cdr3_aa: CASSPGNSNTEAFF

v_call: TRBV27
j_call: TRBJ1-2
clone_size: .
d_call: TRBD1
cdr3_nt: TGTGCCAGCAGAACGGGACAGACCTATGGCTACACCTTC
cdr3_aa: CASRTGQTYGYTF

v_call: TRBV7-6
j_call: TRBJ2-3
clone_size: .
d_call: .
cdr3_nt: TGTGCCAGCAGCTTCGGGTCACAAGATACGCAGTATTTT
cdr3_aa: CASSFGSQDTQYF